Reported below is one T cell receptor beta chain. Germline V lookup: CDR1 LNHDA, CDR2 SQIVND (reference sequence). V was shortened by 4 bases and J by 2 bases, with 6 bases between the two germline ends. This CDR3 is 13 amino acids long. Some clones are missing from TCRdb's copy, which holds only in-frame ones; the method was immunoSEQ multiplex PCR. The data hold tens of thousands of clones, with about 90% observed a single time. This record comes from a study of OX40 agonist ivuxolimab in advanced cancers. The genes are TRBV19 and TRBJ1-5; no definite D call. Sample: CD4+ or CD8+ T cells sorted from blood, taken in a trial of the OX40 agonist ivuxolimab. This sequence originates from an adult with an advanced solid tumor such as melanoma, head and neck, liver or kidney cancer. The CDR3 region is CASSTTGNQPQHF. The CDR3 nucleotides read TGTGCCAGTAGTACAACGGGCAATCAGCCCCAGCATTTT.